The clone carrying this TCR beta chain was seen a few times. The data were obtained in a study of control samples from healthy donors and cancer patients. TCRdb's copy holds only in-frame clones and misses some; the assay was immunoSEQ multiplex PCR. The sample includes about 120,000 clones, 88% seen only once; the top ten take 3.4%. This CDR3 is 17 amino acids long. V lost 0 bases and J lost 3; bases outside the gene matches: 4. Germline V gene data show CDR1 as KGHDR and CDR2 as SFDVKD. V is TRBV24-1 and J is TRBJ2-1; 10 nucleotides match TRBD2. Sequencing was carried out using blood. The clonotype comes from a man aged 40-55 years in good health. The CDR3 DNA is TGTGCCACCAGTGATTTGCGAAGCGGGGGGGTCTACAATGAGCAGTTCTTC. This translates into CATSDLRSGGVYNEQFF.